This T cell receptor (beta chain) emerged from a study of post-analysis software for immune sequencing data. This clonotype was counted a few times. Its antigen is not known. V lost 0 bases and J lost 6; bases outside the gene matches: 16. Germline values: CDR1 SGHTA, CDR2 FQGTGA. The CDR3 has 18 amino acids. Study-wide points: Included in a set of several TRBV segments more frequent in patients than controls were TRBV5-6, TRBV5-1 and TRBV20-1.

Unique molecular identifiers were present in the TCR beta cDNA libraries. Yield was approximately 500,000 cDNA molecules from approximately 0.91 to 9.4 million T cells. TCRdb analysed the PCR reads with MiXCR anew, one entry per CDR3 protein. The sample lists about 560,000 distinct CDR3 sequences; 40% to 50% were seen once. The source of this sequence is a girl aged 5-17 years with multiple sclerosis. V is TRBV7-3 and J is TRBJ1-2, with 7 bases matching TRBD1. Input material: blood. Here the CDR3 DNA reads TGTGCCAGCAGCTTAACGTCGCGGAGACAGGGCTCGGGACATGGCTACACCTTC. Residues: CASSLTSRRQGSGHGYTF.